What follows are 21 T cell receptor beta chains derived from one specimen sequenced in a study of T cells in Graves' hyperthyroidism and ophthalmopathy. Amplified TCR beta CDR3 regions derived from RNA transcripts. First-round RT-PCR targeting the TCR CDR3 was performed with the HTBI primer set. Each CDR3 protein is one row after TCRdb ran MiXCR on the multiplex PCR reads. The top ten hold around 57% of the sample, which has under 350,000 distinct CDR3 sequences, 15% to 20% seen once. Sequencing was done on a sample of blood. The receptors were sampled from a woman aged 55-75 years with Graves' ophthalmopathy.

This clonotype was seen a handful of times. The chain uses TRBV29-1 and TRBJ2-1; 13 bases match TRBD2. J was trimmed by 8 bases and V by 5 bases; bases with no gene match: 6. This CDR3 is built from 14 residues. Germline V gene sequence: CDR1 SQVTM, CDR2 ANQGSEA. The CDR3 protein is CSVPTSGRYDEQFF. The CDR3 DNA follows: TGCAGCGTTCCGACTAGCGGGAGGTATGATGAGCAGTTCTTC.

The chain carries TRBV20-1 and TRBJ1-6; D unclear. CDR3 length: 16 amino acids. V gave up 1 base and J gave up 2 bases, with 12 bases separating them. CDR1 and CDR2 (germline): DFQATT, SNEGSKA (reference sequence). The CDR3 sequence is CSARAAKQPYNSPLHF. The CDR3, as DNA: TGCAGTGCTAGAGCAGCCAAACAGCCCTATAATTCACCCCTCCACTTT.

This chain uses TRBV20-1 with TRBJ2-7; D not resolved. Trimming took off 2 bases at V and 2 bases at J, with 7 bases between the two ends. In germline, CDR1 is DFQATT, CDR2 SNEGSKA (reference sequence). This CDR3 is 12 amino acids long. CDR3 protein: CSARWRPYEQYF. Here the CDR3 DNA reads TGCAGTGCTAGATGGCGGCCCTACGAGCAGTACTTC.

This clonotype was observed at least ten times. The chain links TRBV11-2 to TRBJ1-1, with 10 positions matching TRBD1. The CDR3 has 16 amino acids. V gave up 5 bases and J gave up 0 bases; unmatched junction bases: 6. Per germline, CDR1 SGHAT and CDR2 FQNNGV. The CDR3 nucleotides are TGTGCCAGCAGCGTGAGGGACAGGGGTATGAACACTGAAGCTTTCTTT. Translated, it gives CASSVRDRGMNTEAFF.

In its sample, this clonotype was seen a few times. This sequence joins TRBV5-1 and TRBJ1-2, with D possibly matching TRBD1 (5 bases). Germline values: CDR1 SGHRS, CDR2 YFSETQ. This CDR3 spans 13 amino acids. Trimming took off 4 bases at V and 6 bases at J, with 13 bases between the two ends. CDR3 DNA sequence: TGCGCCAGCAGCAGTTTCAGGGTCGATGGCTACACCTTC. It is translated as CASSSFRVDGYTF.

This clonotype showed up just a few times. Here the CDR3 DNA reads TGTGCCAGCTCACCCGTCATTACAGGGACTGGTCAGCCCCAGCATTTT. As protein: CASSPVITGTGQPQHF. This chain joins TRBV18 and TRBJ1-5; TRBD1 is a possible D gene (6 bases). V was trimmed by 3 bases and J by 6 bases, leaving 18 bases between them. Germline loops: CDR1 KGHSH, CDR2 LQKENI. There are 16 residues in the CDR3.

There are a few counts of this clonotype. At one of its ends the junction is not consistent with the germline gene, which may arise from a read error. The chain carries TRBV7-7 and TRBJ2-5; a possible D gene is TRBD1 (6 bases). Germline CDR1 SSHAT, CDR2 FNYEAQ (reference sequence). The length of the CDR3 is 15 residues. The CDR3 here is CASSLLSGTQETQYF. The CDR3 DNA sequence: TGTGCTAGCAGCTTACTATCGGGGACACAAGAGACCCAGTACTTC.

This clonotype was observed a handful of times. The V call is TRBV29-1, the J call TRBJ2-7, with D perhaps matching TRBD1 (6 bases). The V end was cut by 4 bases, the J end by 1 base, with 8 bases between. The CDR3 covers 12 residues. Germline V lookup: CDR1 SQVTM, CDR2 ANQGSEA. As DNA, the CDR3 is TGCAGCGTTGCCAGGGGATCCTACGAGCAGTACTTC. It encodes CSVARGSYEQYF.

This clonotype turned up a few times. The rearrangement uses TRBV24-1 and TRBJ2-1; 9 bases fit TRBD2. Germline values: CDR1 KGHDR, CDR2 SFDVKD. J was trimmed by 3 bases and V by 10 bases; bases with no gene match: 12. The CDR3 runs to 16 residues. The CDR3 DNA reads TGTGCCACGACGCGGGGTAGCGGGAGTGGCTACAATGAGCAGTTCTTC. Translation: CATTRGSGSGYNEQFF.

In this sample, this clonotype turned up many times. V gene TRBV6-1 combines with J gene TRBJ1-2; D is ambiguous. The CDR3 consists of 14 residues. V was pared by 6 bases and J by 5 bases, with 16 bases between. The germline CDR1 and CDR2 sequences are MNHNS and SASEGT. CDR3 sequence: CASRKNTLGYGYTF. For the CDR3, the DNA is TGTGCCAGCAGAAAGAACACCTTGGGGTATGGCTACACCTTC.

The chain combines TRBV15 with TRBJ2-7; the D call may be TRBD1 or TRBD2 (6 bases each). Trimming stripped 1 base from V and 1 base from J, with 14 bases between. Germline CDR1 reads LNHNV; CDR2 reads YYDKDF (reference sequence). The CDR3 runs 16 residues. The CDR3 here is CATSRAPGGISYEQYF. In nucleotides, the CDR3 is TGTGCCACCAGCAGAGCCCCCGGGGGCATATCCTACGAGCAGTACTTC.

The table lists this clonotype with a few counts. The rearrangement links TRBV5-4 to TRBJ1-1; perhaps TRBD1 as D (6 bases). The germline V gene encodes CDR1 SGHNT and CDR2 YYREEE (reference sequence). V was cut by 2 bases and J by 5 bases, with 16 bases left in between. The CDR3 is 15 residues long. The CDR3 DNA reads as TGTGCCAGCAGCTTCGGGGGCCCTAAAGGTACTGAAGCTTTCTTT. Its translation: CASSFGGPKGTEAFF.

This clonotype was observed at least ten times. The chain links TRBV20-1 to TRBJ1-2, with 12 positions matching TRBD1. J was trimmed by 6 bases and V by 0 bases; bases with no gene match: 5. CDR1 is DFQATT and CDR2 is SNEGSKA in the germline V gene (reference sequence). This CDR3 has 15 residues. CDR3 bases: TGCAGTGCTAGAGATTTGGGACAGGGGGCCGATGGCTACACCTTC. Translating it yields CSARDLGQGADGYTF.

This clonotype was picked up many times. The chain recombines TRBV20-1 with TRBJ2-3, with 8 positions matching TRBD2. With 3 bases clipped from V and 3 bases from J, the junction kept 5 bases outside the gene matches. This CDR3 contains 14 residues. Looked up from germline, CDR1 is DFQATT and CDR2 is SNEGSKA (reference sequence). Here the CDR3 reads CSASRAGGTDTQYF. DNA of the CDR3: TGCAGTGCTAGCAGGGCGGGGGGTACAGATACGCAGTATTTT.

For the CDR3, the DNA is TGCAGTGCTAGAGATTGGAGGGACAACCAAGAGACCCAGTACTTC. Protein product: CSARDWRDNQETQYF. This chain joins TRBV20-1 and TRBJ2-5; either TRBD1 or TRBD2 may supply D (6 bases each). The germline gives CDR1 DFQATT, CDR2 SNEGSKA (reference sequence). Trimming cost V 0 bases and J 0 bases, with 11 bases left between them. The length of the CDR3 is 15 residues.

This chain uses TRBV28 with TRBJ1-1, with D perhaps TRBD1 (5 bases). The V gene lost 5 bases and the J gene lost 6 bases, with 16 bases spanning the gap. Germline V gene data show CDR1 as MDHEN and CDR2 as SYDVKM. CDR3 size: 14 residues. The CDR3 loop reads CASSRQWSVSEAFF. The DNA of the CDR3 is TGTGCCAGCAGTCGACAGTGGAGTGTCTCTGAAGCTTTCTTT.

This clonotype showed up just once. V is TRBV9 and J is TRBJ2-3, with D possibly matching TRBD1 (5 bases). Per the germline V gene, CDR1 is SGDLS and CDR2 is YYNGEE. The CDR3 covers 14 residues. With 2 bases removed from V and 4 bases from J, the gap between germline ends came to 11 bases. The CDR3 nucleotides read TGTGCCAGCAGCGTCCAAGCCAGGGCAGATACGCAGTATTTT. It translates to CASSVQARADTQYF.

V gene TRBV29-1 combines with J gene TRBJ2-2; D may be TRBD1 or TRBD2 (5 bases each). V was trimmed by 6 bases and J by 2 bases, leaving 7 bases between them. CDR1 is SQVTM and CDR2 is ANQGSEA in the germline V gene. CDR3 length equals 12 residues. CDR3 coding DNA: TGCAGCGTGGGGACCAACACCGGGGAGCTGTTTTTT. It encodes CSVGTNTGELFF.

This clonotype has a count of ten or more. Here the CDR3 reads CASRLTGSSYNSPLHF. The CDR3 bases are TGTGCCAGCAGACTGACAGGCAGCTCCTATAATTCACCCCTCCACTTT. This sequence joins TRBV2 and TRBJ1-6; D is possibly TRBD1 (6 bases). Trimming removed 6 bases at V and 0 bases at J, with 12 bases between. CDR3 length: 16 residues. The germline V gene has CDR1 SNHLY and CDR2 FYNNEI.

This clonotype appeared many times. V and J are TRBV11-2 and TRBJ2-7, with TRBD1 as a possible D gene (6 bases). The CDR3 covers 12 residues. The germline CDR1 and CDR2 sequences are SGHAT and FQNNGV. Trimming pared 6 bases from V and 3 bases from J, leaving 9 bases between. CDR3 amino acids: CASSRGIYEQYF. The CDR3 DNA reads as TGTGCCAGCAGTAGGGGGATCTACGAGCAGTACTTC.

V is TRBV7-9 and J is TRBJ2-1; TRBD2 aligns across 10 bases. J lost 2 bases, V lost 5 bases, and 12 bases had no gene match. This CDR3 has 18 amino acids. Germline loops: CDR1 SEHNR, CDR2 FQNEAQ (reference sequence). The CDR3 sequence is CASSPSASGSRTYNEQFF. In DNA form, the CDR3 reads TGTGCCAGCAGCCCGTCGGCTAGCGGGAGTAGGACCTACAATGAGCAGTTCTTC.